Shown below are 4 T cell receptor beta chains from a single sample sequenced in a study of blood T cell repertoires in COVID-19. The table came from immunoSEQ multiplex PCR; TCRdb's copy has only in-frame clones and leaves some out. Among tens of thousands of clones listed, 75% to 95% were seen once. Sequenced sample: peripheral blood. These receptors were collected from a woman aged 40 to 55 with active COVID-19.

CDR3 loop: CASSLFATDVNTEAFF. CDR3 DNA: TGTGCCAGCAGCTTATTTGCGACAGACGTGAACACTGAAGCTTTCTTT. The chain links TRBV5-4 to TRBJ1-1; D might be TRBD1 (5 bases). The germline CDR1 and CDR2 sequences are SGHNT and YYREEE (reference sequence). The CDR3 is made up of 16 amino acids. V gave up 2 bases and J gave up 0 bases, with 14 bases separating them.

This chain uses TRBV7-9 with TRBJ2-2; 9 bases align to TRBD1. The germline V gene has CDR1 SEHNR and CDR2 FQNEAQ (reference sequence). This CDR3 spans 15 amino acids. With 5 bases clipped from V and 6 bases from J, the junction kept 7 bases outside the gene matches. For the CDR3, the DNA is TGTGCCAGCAGCGTCACCGGGACAGGGCCCGGGGAGCTGTTTTTT. It is translated as CASSVTGTGPGELFF. Supplemented by reference TRBV7-9 and TRBJ2-2, the full variable domain reads DTGVSQNPRHKITKRGQNVTFRCDPISEHNRLYWYRQTLGQGPEFLTYFQNEAQLEKSRLLSDRFSAERPKGSFSTLEIQRTEQGDSAMYLCASSVTGTGPGELFFGEGSRLTVL.

This clone was seen a handful of times. The chain employs TRBV28 and TRBJ2-7, with 12 bases matching TRBD1. Trimming cost V 6 bases and J 6 bases; bases outside gene matches: 9. CDR3 length: 15 amino acids. Germline CDR1 and CDR2: MDHEN and SYDVKM. In DNA, the CDR3 is TGTGCCAGCAGACAAGGGACAGGGGGCCTGTTCGAGCAGTACTTC. Its translation is CASRQGTGGLFEQYF.

The chain links TRBV6-5 to TRBJ1-2; tentatively, D is TRBD1 (5 bases). Trimming shortened V by 2 bases and J by 4 bases, and 11 bases separated the two germline ends. This CDR3 has 14 amino acids. CDR1 MNHEY and CDR2 SVGAGI come from the germline V gene. The CDR3 region is CASSYDRDIYGYTF. Here the CDR3 DNA reads TGTGCCAGCAGTTACGACAGAGATATCTATGGCTACACCTTC.